The 8 T cell receptor beta chains below all came from one sample that was sequenced in a study of CD8+CD57+ T cells in acquired aplastic anemia. The use of genomic DNA as template underpinned the TCR beta VDJ and CDR3 profiling. TCRdb re-called the reads through MiXCR, storing one row per CDR3 protein. This repertoire shows 200,000 to 250,000 distinct CDR3 sequences, approximately 65% found once; its top ten account for roughly 61%. All patients picked for sequencing had shown, by flow cytometry, an expansion of CD8+CD57+ cells. The material sequenced was sorted CD4+, CD8+, or CD8+CD57+ T cells (not recorded which) from PBMCs. Source of these receptors: a human donor with aplastic anemia.

CDR3 loop: CASTSGTGFVAEAFF. The CDR3 coding sequence is TGTGCCAGTACCTCCGGGACAGGGTTTGTGGCTGAAGCTTTCTTT. This chain joins TRBV19 and TRBJ1-1; TRBD1 matches 9 bases. V was clipped by 7 bases and J by 6 bases; unmatched bases: 12. CDR3 size: 15 residues. Per the germline V gene, CDR1 is LNHDA and CDR2 is SQIVND (reference sequence).

The chain recombines TRBV2 with TRBJ1-1, with D hard to call. From germline, CDR1 is SNHLY and CDR2 FYNNEI. V gave up 11 bases and J gave up 3 bases, with 10 bases separating them. The CDR3 runs to 11 residues. The CDR3 nucleotides read TGTGCCGGGCACACTTACACTGAAGCTTTCTTT. Its protein is CAGHTYTEAFF. The variable domain in full, completed from reference TRBV2 and TRBJ1-1, reads EPEVTQTPSHQVTQMGQEVILRCVPISNHLYFYWYRQILGQKVEFLVSFYNNEISEKSEIFDDQFSVERPDGSNFTLKIRSTKLEDSAMYFCAGHTYTEAFFGQGTRLTVV.

V usage is TRBV19 and J usage is TRBJ1-2, with TRBD1 matching 8 bases. Germline CDR1 LNHDA, CDR2 SQIVND (reference sequence). Trimming cost V 2 bases and J 2 bases; bases outside gene matches: 10. This CDR3 contains 17 residues. The DNA for the CDR3 is TGTGCCAGTAGTATAAAAGTTCGGACAGGGTTGAACTATGGCTACACCTTC. It encodes CASSIKVRTGLNYGYTF.

V gene TRBV9 combines with J gene TRBJ1-1, with D hard to call. The germline gives CDR1 SGDLS, CDR2 YYNGEE. Trimming cost V 4 bases and J 5 bases, with 15 bases left between them. The CDR3 covers 14 residues. The CDR3 DNA follows: TGTGCCAGCAGCCCCATCCTCTTGAGGACTGAAGCTTTCTTT. Amino acids: CASSPILLRTEAFF.

The chain uses TRBV2 and TRBJ1-3, with D uncertain. Per germline, CDR1 SNHLY and CDR2 FYNNEI. V lost 4 bases to trimming and J lost 2 bases, with 12 bases between them. The CDR3 is 15 residues long. The CDR3 region is CASSGAAEAGNTIYF. The CDR3 DNA follows: TGTGCCAGCAGTGGGGCGGCCGAGGCTGGAAACACCATATATTTT. Combining the CDR3 with reference TRBV2 and TRBJ1-3 gives the whole variable domain EPEVTQTPSHQVTQMGQEVILRCVPISNHLYFYWYRQILGQKVEFLVSFYNNEISEKSEIFDDQFSVERPDGSNFTLKIRSTKLEDSAMYFCASSGAAEAGNTIYFGEGSWLTVV.

This clonotype was observed a few times. This sequence joins TRBV19 and TRBJ2-1; 9 bases match TRBD2. The germline CDR1 and CDR2 sequences are LNHDA and SQIVND (reference sequence). CDR3 size: 13 residues. J gave up 10 bases and V 4 bases, and 5 bases lay outside the gene matches. DNA of the CDR3: TGTGCCAGTAGTAGCCCCACTAGCGGGGAGCAGTTCTTC. This codes for CASSSPTSGEQFF.

This chain connects TRBV9 to TRBJ2-2; TRBD2 agrees at 11 bases. In germline, CDR1 is SGDLS, CDR2 YYNGEE. The CDR3 has 15 amino acids. V dropped 4 bases and J dropped 5; count of bases not matched to a gene: 4. The CDR3 sequence is CASSLRLAGTGELFF. CDR3 nucleotides: TGTGCCAGCAGCCTCAGACTAGCGGGGACCGGGGAGCTGTTTTTT.

The chain uses TRBV7-2 and TRBJ1-2, with no clear D. The V and J ends lost 2 bases and 7 bases respectively, with 8 bases between them. The CDR3 spans 12 residues. The germline CDR1 and CDR2 sequences are SGHTA and FQGNSA. CDR3 region: CASSLKTLGYTF. The DNA of the CDR3 is TGTGCCAGCAGCTTAAAGACACTTGGCTACACCTTC.